In this sample, the clone carrying this T cell receptor (beta chain) turned up a few times. Its antigen remains unidentified. Each CDR3 protein is one row after TCRdb ran MiXCR on the RT-PCR reads. In the table there are around 750,000 distinct CDR3 sequences, less than 25% of which are singletons. This sample was taken from a study of response to subunit inactivated influenza vaccine. Overall study results and limits: Authors suggested seasonal influenza vaccinations each recruit few new T cells.

From germline, CDR1 is MNHNS and CDR2 SASEGT. Trimming took off 6 bases at V and 5 bases at J, with 16 bases between the two ends. The CDR3 length is 15 residues. This rearrangement joins TRBV6-1 to TRBJ1-4, with D perhaps TRBD1 (5 bases). The receptor's source is a man between 45 and 60 years old who received an inactivated influenza vaccine. The material sequenced was PBMCs from blood, taken about 5 days after vaccination. In DNA, the CDR3 is TGTGCCAGCAGGGACCGCGGGGGAGGGAATGAAAAACTGTTTTTT. Its protein is CASRDRGGGNEKLFF.